The 19 T cell receptor beta chains presented below share a single source sample, sequenced in a study of T-cell memory formation after mild COVID-19 (dated by TCRdb to 2020 to 2022). Library construction relied on 5' RACE. Instrument used: Illumina NovaSeq 6000. Using fastp at Q25 and MiXCR, TCRdb reprocessed the public reads and kept productive beta chains. Here each entry gathers all rows of one CDR3 protein and keeps the most common genes and DNA. The sample table records some 600,000 distinct CDR3 sequences; 15% to 20% of these occur just once. The ten top clones hold roughly 7.7% of the sample. Source material: PBMCs or a T cell subset sorted from them (not recorded which). The receptor set was obtained from an adult woman who had mild COVID-19 (a few samples of this study predate the infection). The sample titles of this study are shuffled in the database, so cell type and time point are left out; the donor was told from shared clones.

V usage is TRBV12-3 or TRBV12-4 and J usage is TRBJ2-3; no reliable D call. The CDR3 contains 11 residues. V was clipped by 6 bases and J by 5 bases, with 6 bases between them. The CDR3: CASRFEDTQYF. As DNA, the CDR3 is TGTGCCAGCAGGTTCGAAGATACGCAGTATTTT.

The rearrangement uses TRBV11-2 and TRBJ1-1; TRBD1 might be the D (5 bases). V shed 3 bases and J shed 6 bases, with 14 bases lying between them. Germline CDR1 is SGHAT and CDR2 is FQNNGV. CDR3 length equals 14 residues. CDR3 amino acids: CASSFRGGVSEAFF. The DNA for the CDR3 is TGTGCCAGCAGCTTTCGGGGCGGGGTCTCTGAAGCTTTCTTT.

V is TRBV7-8 and J is TRBJ2-5; no clear D. V lost 0 bases and J lost 5, with 13 bases in between. The CDR3 is 15 residues long. Germline assignment: CDR1 SGHVS and CDR2 FQNEAQ. CDR3 sequence: CASSLAMGFQETQYF. The CDR3 DNA reads as TGTGCCAGCAGCTTAGCGATGGGATTCCAGGAGACCCAGTACTTC. Complete variable domain (other parts from reference TRBV7-8 and TRBJ2-5): GAGVSQSPRYKVAKRGQDVALRCDPISGHVSLFWYQQALGQGPEFLTYFQNEAQLDKSGLPSDRFFAERPEGSVSTLKIQRTQQEDSAVYLCASSLAMGFQETQYFGPGTRLLVL.

A few counts support this clonotype. This chain joins TRBV10-3 and TRBJ2-5; D tentatively fits TRBD1 or TRBD2 (5 bases each). Germline V gene data show CDR1 as ENHRY and CDR2 as SYGVKD. The CDR3 runs 13 residues. Trimming stripped 6 bases from V and 3 bases from J, with 11 bases between. CDR3 DNA: TGTGCCATCAGCTCCGGGACCGAAGAGACCCAGTACTTC. This gives the protein CAISSGTEETQYF.

V and J are TRBV7-9 and TRBJ2-3; D unresolved. Looked up from germline, CDR1 is SEHNR and CDR2 is FQNEAQ (reference sequence). Trimming removed 2 bases from V and 2 bases from J, with 8 bases in between. This CDR3 is 14 amino acids long. The CDR3, as DNA: TGTGCCAGCAGCTTAACCCAAATCACAGATACGCAGTATTTT. Amino acids: CASSLTQITDTQYF.

This clonotype appeared a few times. The chain combines TRBV5-1 with TRBJ2-7; tentatively, D is TRBD1 or TRBD2 (5 bases each). The CDR3 has 13 residues. The V gene's germline CDR1 is SGHRS and CDR2 YFSETQ. Trimming cost V 4 bases and J 2 bases, with 10 bases left between them. The CDR3 DNA is TGCGCCAGCAGCGAACCGGGGCCCTACGAGCAGTACTTC. Amino acid sequence: CASSEPGPYEQYF.

The chain carries TRBV6-2 or TRBV6-3 and TRBJ2-3, with D unresolved. V was clipped by 0 bases and J by 6 bases, with 10 bases between them. The CDR3 loop spans 14 amino acids. Germline CDR1 is MNHEY and CDR2 is SVGEGT. CDR3 amino acids: CASSYSSPLDTQYF. CDR3 bases: TGTGCCAGCAGTTACTCGAGCCCCTTGGATACGCAGTATTTT.

A few counts support this clonotype. The chain links TRBV20-1 to TRBJ1-1; D is uncertain. The V end lost 0 bases, the J end lost 3 bases, and 14 bases lay between the germline ends. The germline V gene encodes CDR1 DFQATT and CDR2 SNEGSKA (reference sequence). The CDR3 covers 15 residues. CDR3 nucleotide sequence: TGCAGTGCTAGAGATGCGGCAGGAAGCCACACTGAAGCTTTCTTT. Protein sequence: CSARDAAGSHTEAFF.

This clonotype was counted a few times. The chain has TRBV11-3 and TRBJ2-1; D unresolved. CDR3 length: 12 residues. V lost 5 bases and J lost 7, with 9 bases in between. Germline V gene sequence: CDR1 SGHNT, CDR2 YENEEA. CDR3 sequence reads: CASSKNLNEQFF. CDR3 nucleotide sequence: TGTGCCAGCAGCAAGAACTTAAATGAGCAGTTCTTC.

This clonotype came up many times. The chain joins TRBV4-1 to TRBJ2-1; 10 bases fit TRBD2. V trimming: 5 bases; J trimming: 3 bases; junction bases outside the gene matches: 7. Germline CDR1 and CDR2: MGHRA and YSYEKL. This CDR3 region has 16 residues. The CDR3 nucleotides read TGCGCCAGCAGCAGAGATGGACTAGCGGACTACAATGAGCAGTTCTTC. This codes for CASSRDGLADYNEQFF.

This chain joins TRBV4-2 and TRBJ2-3; 8 nucleotides line up with TRBD2. There are 17 residues in the CDR3. Germline-derived CDR1 and CDR2 are LGHNA and YNFKEQ. Losses at the gene ends were 1 base for V and 1 base for J; bases not matched to a gene: 7. Here the CDR3 DNA reads TGTGCCAGCAGCCAAGGGGGCGGGGGGCCGCGCACAGATACGCAGTATTTT. Amino acids: CASSQGGGGPRTDTQYF.

The rearrangement links TRBV21-1 to TRBJ2-4; the listed D gene, TRBD2, was not tested against the DNA. TRBV21-1 is a pseudogene. The CDR3 is made up of 13 amino acids. The CDR3 DNA follows: TGTGCCAGCAGCAAAAGCGAGCGGGGGGAAGAGTACTTC. Amino acid sequence: CASSKSERGEEYF.

The rearrangement links TRBV3-1 to TRBJ2-1, with D unclear. The CDR3 contains 15 residues. With 5 bases removed from V and 6 bases from J, the gap between germline ends came to 17 bases. Germline lookup yields CDR1 LGHDT and CDR2 YNNKEL (reference sequence). DNA for the CDR3: TGTGCCAGCAGCGATGGTGGCAGGCGTACCAATGAGCAGTTCTTC. Protein product: CASSDGGRRTNEQFF.

This clonotype was seen ten or more times. The chain couples TRBV7-6 to TRBJ2-1, with no clear D. Germline V lookup: CDR1 SGHVS, CDR2 FNYEAQ. The germline V and J ends were trimmed by 0 bases and 0 bases, with 9 bases remaining between them. This CDR3 has 16 amino acids. CDR3 coding DNA: TGTGCCAGCAGCTTAGCCGTCCGGAGCTCCTACAATGAGCAGTTCTTC. This encodes CASSLAVRSSYNEQFF.

The CDR3 region has the DNA TGTGCCAGCAGCCAAGATACAGGGGTGGAAGCTTTCTTT. This encodes CASSQDTGVEAFF. The rearrangement links TRBV4-2 to TRBJ1-1, with 7 bases matching TRBD1. From germline, CDR1 is LGHNA and CDR2 YNFKEQ. This CDR3 is 13 amino acids long. Trimming took 0 bases from V and 8 from J; bases not matched to a gene: 3.

This clonotype was seen a handful of times. V gene TRBV7-3 combines with J gene TRBJ2-5; D remains ambiguous. Between the trimmed V and J ends, which lost 5 bases and 0 bases, there was a span of 7 bases. CDR3 length: 13 amino acids. Germline V gene data show CDR1 as SGHTA and CDR2 as FQGTGA. CDR3 nucleotides: TGTGCCAGCAGCGCCACAGACCAAGAGACCCAGTACTTC. Its protein is CASSATDQETQYF.

This clonotype was counted at least ten times. The DNA for the CDR3 is TGTGCCAGCAGTTTAGGGACTTTACGAGAGACCCAGTACTTC. Amino acids: CASSLGTLRETQYF. V is TRBV12-3 or TRBV12-4 and J is TRBJ2-5; D might be TRBD2 (5 bases). The CDR3 contains 14 residues. V gave up 1 base and J gave up 4 bases, with 10 bases separating them.

This clonotype was seen a handful of times. The chain uses TRBV5-5 and TRBJ2-1; 7 bases are a match to TRBD1. The CDR3 is 15 amino acids. The germline CDR1 and CDR2 sequences are SGHKS and YYEKEE (reference sequence). Trimming removed 2 bases from V and 4 bases from J; junction bases left unmatched: 6. This CDR3 reads CASSFTGTDYNEQFF. The CDR3 coding sequence is TGTGCCAGCAGCTTCACCGGGACAGATTACAATGAGCAGTTCTTC.

The chain combines TRBV3-1 with TRBJ2-3; D ambiguous. Germline assignment: CDR1 LGHDT and CDR2 YNNKEL (reference sequence). The CDR3 sequence is 14 residues long. Trimming removed 3 bases at V and 2 bases at J, with 9 bases between. CDR3 DNA: TGTGCCAGCAGCCAGGGCCTAGTCACAGATACGCAGTATTTT. Encoded protein: CASSQGLVTDTQYF.